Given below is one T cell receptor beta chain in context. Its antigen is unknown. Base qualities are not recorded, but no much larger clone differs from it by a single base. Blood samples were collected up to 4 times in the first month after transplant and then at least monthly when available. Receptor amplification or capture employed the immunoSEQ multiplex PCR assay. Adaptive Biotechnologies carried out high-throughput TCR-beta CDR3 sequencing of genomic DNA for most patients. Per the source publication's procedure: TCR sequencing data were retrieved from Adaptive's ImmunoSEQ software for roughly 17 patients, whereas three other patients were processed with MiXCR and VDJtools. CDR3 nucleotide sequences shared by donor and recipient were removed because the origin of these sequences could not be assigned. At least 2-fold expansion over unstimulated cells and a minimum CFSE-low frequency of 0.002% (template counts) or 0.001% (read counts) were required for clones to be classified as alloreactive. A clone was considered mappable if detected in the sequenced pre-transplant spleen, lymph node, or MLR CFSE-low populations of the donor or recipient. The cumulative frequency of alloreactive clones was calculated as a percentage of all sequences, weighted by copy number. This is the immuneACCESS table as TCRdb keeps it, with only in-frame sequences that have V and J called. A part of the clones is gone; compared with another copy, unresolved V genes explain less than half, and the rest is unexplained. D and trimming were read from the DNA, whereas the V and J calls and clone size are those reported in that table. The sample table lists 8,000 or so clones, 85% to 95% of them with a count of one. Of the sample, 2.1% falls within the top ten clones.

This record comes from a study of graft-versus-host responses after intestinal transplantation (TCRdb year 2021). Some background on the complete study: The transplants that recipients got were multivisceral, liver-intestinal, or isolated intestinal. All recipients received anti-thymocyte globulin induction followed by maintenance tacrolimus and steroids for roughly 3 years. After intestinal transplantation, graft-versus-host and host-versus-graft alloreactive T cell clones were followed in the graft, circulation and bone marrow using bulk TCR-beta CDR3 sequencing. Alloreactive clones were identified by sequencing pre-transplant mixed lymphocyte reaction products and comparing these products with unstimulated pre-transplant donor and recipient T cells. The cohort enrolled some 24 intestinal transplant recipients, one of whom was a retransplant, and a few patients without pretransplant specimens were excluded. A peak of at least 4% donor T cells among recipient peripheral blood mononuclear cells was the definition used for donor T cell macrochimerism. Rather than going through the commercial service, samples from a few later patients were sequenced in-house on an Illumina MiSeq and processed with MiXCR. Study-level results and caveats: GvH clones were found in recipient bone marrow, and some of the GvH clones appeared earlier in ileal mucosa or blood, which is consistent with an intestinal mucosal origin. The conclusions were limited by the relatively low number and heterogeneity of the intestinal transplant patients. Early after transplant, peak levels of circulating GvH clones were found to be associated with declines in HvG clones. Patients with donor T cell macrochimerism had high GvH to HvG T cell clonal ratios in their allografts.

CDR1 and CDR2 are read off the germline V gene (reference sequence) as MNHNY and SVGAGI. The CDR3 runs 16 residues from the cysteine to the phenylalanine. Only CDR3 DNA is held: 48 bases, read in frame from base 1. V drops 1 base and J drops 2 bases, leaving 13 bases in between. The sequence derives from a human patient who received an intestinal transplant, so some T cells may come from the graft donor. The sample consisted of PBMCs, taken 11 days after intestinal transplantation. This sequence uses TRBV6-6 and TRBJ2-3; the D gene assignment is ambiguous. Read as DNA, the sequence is TGTGCCAGCAGTTACTGGCCGGGTACGGCCACAGATACGCAGTATTTT. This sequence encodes CASSYWPGTATDTQYF.